This T cell receptor beta chain was identified during a study of PD-L1 blockade in urothelial cancer. The table came from immunoSEQ multiplex PCR; TCRdb's copy has only in-frame clones and leaves some out. The table has around 40,000 clones, about 89% seen once. Study-wide findings and caveats: Stronger expansion of tumor-associated clones in blood at 3 weeks distinguished durable-benefit patients. When pretreatment blood TCR clonality was below the median, it predicted better survival.

Trimming stripped 5 bases from V and 6 bases from J, with 10 bases between. The CDR3 consists of 13 residues. Germline V CDR1 and CDR2: SGHDN, FVKESK. A remark on this clone: Its antigen is still unknown.

Stated time point: pretreatment peripheral blood. The genes are TRBV14 and TRBJ1-4, with D unclear. The receptor was derived from a woman in her sixties with urothelial cancer. Sequenced here: PBMCs, sampled around atezolizumab (anti-PD-L1) treatment. CDR3 nucleotide sequence: TGTGCCAGCAGCTCCAGGCCCGATGAAAAACTGTTTTTT. Protein sequence: CASSSRPDEKLFF.